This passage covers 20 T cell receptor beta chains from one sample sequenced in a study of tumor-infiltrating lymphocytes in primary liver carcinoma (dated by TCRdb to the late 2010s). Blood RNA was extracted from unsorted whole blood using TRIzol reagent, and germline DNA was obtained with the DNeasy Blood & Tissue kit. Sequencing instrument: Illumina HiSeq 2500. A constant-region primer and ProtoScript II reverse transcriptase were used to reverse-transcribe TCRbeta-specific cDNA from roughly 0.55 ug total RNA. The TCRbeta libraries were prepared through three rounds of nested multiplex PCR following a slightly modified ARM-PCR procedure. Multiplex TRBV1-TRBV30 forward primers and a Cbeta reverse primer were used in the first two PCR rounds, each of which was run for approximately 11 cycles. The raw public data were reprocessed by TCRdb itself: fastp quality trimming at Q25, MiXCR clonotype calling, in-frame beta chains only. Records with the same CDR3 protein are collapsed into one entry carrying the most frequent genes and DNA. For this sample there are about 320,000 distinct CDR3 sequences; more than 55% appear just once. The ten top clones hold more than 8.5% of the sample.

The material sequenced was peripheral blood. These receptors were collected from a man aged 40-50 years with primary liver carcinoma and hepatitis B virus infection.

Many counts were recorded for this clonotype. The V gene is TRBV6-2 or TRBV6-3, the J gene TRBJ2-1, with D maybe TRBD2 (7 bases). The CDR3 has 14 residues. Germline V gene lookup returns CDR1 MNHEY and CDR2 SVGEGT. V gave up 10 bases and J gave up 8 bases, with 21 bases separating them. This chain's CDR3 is CATRGAGVVYEQFF. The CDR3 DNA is TGTGCCACTCGGGGGGCGGGAGTAGTTTATGAGCAGTTCTTC.

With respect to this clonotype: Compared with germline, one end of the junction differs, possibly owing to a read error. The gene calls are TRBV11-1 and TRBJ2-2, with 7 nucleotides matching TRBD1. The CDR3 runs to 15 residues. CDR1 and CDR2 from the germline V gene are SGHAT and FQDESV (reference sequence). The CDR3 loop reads CASSRTGLRTGELFF. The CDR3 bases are TGTGCCAGCAGTCGGACAGGTTTGCGCACCGGGGAGTTGTTTTTT.

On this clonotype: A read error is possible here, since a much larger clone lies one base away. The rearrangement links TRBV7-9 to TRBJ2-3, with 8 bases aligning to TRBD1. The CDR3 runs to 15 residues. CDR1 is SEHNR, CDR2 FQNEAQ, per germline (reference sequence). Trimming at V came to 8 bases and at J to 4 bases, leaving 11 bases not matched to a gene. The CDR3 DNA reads TGTGCCAGCGGCTCGGACAGGGACGGGGCAGATACGCAGTATTTT. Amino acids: CASGSDRDGADTQYF.

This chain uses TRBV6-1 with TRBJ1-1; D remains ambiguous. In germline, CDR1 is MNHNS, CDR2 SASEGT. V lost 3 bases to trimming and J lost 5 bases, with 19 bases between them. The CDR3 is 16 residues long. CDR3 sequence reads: CASSEEMIGLGTEAFF. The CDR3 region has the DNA TGTGCCAGCAGTGAGGAGATGATAGGATTAGGAACTGAAGCTTTCTTT.

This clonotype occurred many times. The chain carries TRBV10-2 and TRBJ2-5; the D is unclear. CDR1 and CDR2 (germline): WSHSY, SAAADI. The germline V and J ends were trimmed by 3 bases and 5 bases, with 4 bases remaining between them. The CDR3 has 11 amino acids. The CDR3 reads CASSEWETQYF. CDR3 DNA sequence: TGCGCCAGCAGTGAATGGGAGACCCAGTACTTC.

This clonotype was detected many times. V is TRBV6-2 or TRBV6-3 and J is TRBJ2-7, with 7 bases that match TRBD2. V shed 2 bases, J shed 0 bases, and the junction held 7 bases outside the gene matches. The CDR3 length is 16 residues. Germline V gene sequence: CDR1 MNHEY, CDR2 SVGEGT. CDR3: CASSYEFGGSSYEQYF. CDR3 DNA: TGTGCCAGCAGTTACGAGTTCGGCGGGAGCTCCTACGAGCAGTACTTC.

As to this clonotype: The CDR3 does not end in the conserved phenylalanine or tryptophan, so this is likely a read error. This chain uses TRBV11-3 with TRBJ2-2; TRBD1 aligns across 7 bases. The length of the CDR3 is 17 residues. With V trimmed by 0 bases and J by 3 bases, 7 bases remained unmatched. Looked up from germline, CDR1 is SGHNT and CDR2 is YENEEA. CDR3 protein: CASSLEAGTVHTGELFL. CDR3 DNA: TGTGCCAGCAGCTTAGAAGCTGGGACAGTGCACACCGGGGAGCTGTTTCTT.

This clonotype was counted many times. CDR3 nucleotide sequence: TGTGCCAGCAGCTTATCCTCTAGCGGGAAAGCTAACAATGAGCAGTTCTTC. This encodes CASSLSSSGKANNEQFF. The V and J genes are TRBV5-4 and TRBJ2-1, with 9 bases aligning to TRBD2. Unmatched junction bases numbered 11, after V lost 2 bases and J lost 5 bases. The CDR3 is made up of 17 amino acids. Looked up from germline, CDR1 is SGHNT and CDR2 is YYREEE (reference sequence).

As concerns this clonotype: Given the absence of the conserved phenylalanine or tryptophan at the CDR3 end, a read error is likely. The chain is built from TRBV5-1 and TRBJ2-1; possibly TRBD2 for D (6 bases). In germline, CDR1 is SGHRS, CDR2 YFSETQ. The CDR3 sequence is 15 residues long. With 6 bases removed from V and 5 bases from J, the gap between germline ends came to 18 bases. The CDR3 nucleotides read TGCGCCAGCAAGATCGGCGGGGAGCGGCACAATGAGCAGTTCCTC. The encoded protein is CASKIGGERHNEQFL.

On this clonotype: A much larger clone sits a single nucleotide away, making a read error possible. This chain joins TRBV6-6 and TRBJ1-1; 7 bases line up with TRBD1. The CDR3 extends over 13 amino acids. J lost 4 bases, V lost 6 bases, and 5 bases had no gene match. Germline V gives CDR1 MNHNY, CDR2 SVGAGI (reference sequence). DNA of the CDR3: TGTGCCAGCAGCATAACAGGGGTCACTGAAGCTTTCTTT. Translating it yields CASSITGVTEAFF.

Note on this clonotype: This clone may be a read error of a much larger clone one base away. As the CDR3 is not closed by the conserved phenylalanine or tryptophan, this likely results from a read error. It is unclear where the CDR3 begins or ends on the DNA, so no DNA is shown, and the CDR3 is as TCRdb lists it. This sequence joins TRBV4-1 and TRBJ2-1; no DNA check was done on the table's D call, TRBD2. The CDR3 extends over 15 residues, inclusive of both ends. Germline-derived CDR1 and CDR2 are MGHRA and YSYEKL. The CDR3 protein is CASSQEEGLPNSPFY.

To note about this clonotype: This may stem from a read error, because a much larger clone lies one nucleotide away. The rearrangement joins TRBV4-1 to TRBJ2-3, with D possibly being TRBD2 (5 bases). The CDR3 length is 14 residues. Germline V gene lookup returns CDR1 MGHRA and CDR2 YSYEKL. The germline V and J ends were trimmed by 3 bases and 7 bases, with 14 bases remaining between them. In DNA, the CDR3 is TGCGCCAGCAGCCACCGAGGGCCCGGATATACGCAGTATTTT. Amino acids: CASSHRGPGYTQYF.

CDR3 loop: CASSQDARTNQPQYF. The CDR3, as DNA: TGTGCCAGCAGCCAAGATGCCAGAACCAATCAGCCCCAGTATTTT. The V and J genes are TRBV4-2 and TRBJ1-5; D is ambiguous. The J call is uncertain, as TRBJ2-3 better fits the DNA end. Germline loops: CDR1 LGHNA, CDR2 YNFKEQ. The CDR3 consists of 15 residues.

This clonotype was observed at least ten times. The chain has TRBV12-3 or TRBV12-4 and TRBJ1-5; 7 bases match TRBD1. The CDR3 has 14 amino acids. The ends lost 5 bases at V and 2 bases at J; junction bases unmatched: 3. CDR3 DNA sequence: TGTGCCAGCAGTGTAACAGGGGGCAATCAGCCCCAGCATTTT. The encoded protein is CASSVTGGNQPQHF.

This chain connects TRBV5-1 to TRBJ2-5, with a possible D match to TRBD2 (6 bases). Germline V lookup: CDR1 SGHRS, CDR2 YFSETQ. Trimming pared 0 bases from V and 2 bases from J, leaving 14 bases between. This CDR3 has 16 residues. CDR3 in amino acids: CASSLARASDQETQYF. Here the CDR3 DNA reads TGCGCCAGCAGCTTGGCAAGGGCTAGCGATCAAGAGACCCAGTACTTC.

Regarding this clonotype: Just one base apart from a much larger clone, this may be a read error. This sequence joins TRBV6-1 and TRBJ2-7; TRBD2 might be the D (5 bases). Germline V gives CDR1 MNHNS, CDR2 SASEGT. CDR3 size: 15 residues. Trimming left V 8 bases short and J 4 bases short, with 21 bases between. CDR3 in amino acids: CASGVSPTGNYEQYF. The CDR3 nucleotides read TGTGCCAGCGGTGTTTCCCCGACGGGGAATTACGAGCAGTACTTC.

The CDR3 coding sequence is TGTGCCAGCAGCCCTATAGGGATGTCGGAATACTTC. This gives the protein CASSPIGMSEYF. The rearrangement joins TRBV6-1 to TRBJ2-7, with no clear D. Germline CDR1 reads MNHNS; CDR2 reads SASEGT. The CDR3 runs 12 residues. Trimming took off 6 bases at V and 13 bases at J, with 19 bases between the two ends.

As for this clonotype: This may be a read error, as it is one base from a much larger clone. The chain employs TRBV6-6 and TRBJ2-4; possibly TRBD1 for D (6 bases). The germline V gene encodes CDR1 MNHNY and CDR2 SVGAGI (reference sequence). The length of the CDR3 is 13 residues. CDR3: CASSYGARDIRYF. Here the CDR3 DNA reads TGTGCCAGCAGTTACGGAGCCCGGGACATTCGGTACTTC.

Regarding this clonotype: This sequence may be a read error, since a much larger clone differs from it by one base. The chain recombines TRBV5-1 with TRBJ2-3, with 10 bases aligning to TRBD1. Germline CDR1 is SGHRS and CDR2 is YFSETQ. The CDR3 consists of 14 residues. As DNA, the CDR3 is TGCACCAGCAGACAGGGGGCACAAGAAGATACGCAGTATTTT. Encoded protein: CTSRQGAQEDTQYF. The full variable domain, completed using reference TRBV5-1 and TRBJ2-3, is KAGVTQTPRYLIKTRGQQVTLSCSPISGHRSVSWYQQTPGQGLQFLFEYFSETQRNKGNFPGRFSGRQFSNSRSEMNVSTLELGDSALYLCTSRQGAQEDTQYFGPGTRLTVL.

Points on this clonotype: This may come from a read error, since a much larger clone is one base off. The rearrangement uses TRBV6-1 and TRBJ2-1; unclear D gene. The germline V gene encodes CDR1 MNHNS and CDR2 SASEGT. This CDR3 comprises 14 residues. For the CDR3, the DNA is TGTGCCAGCAGGAGGATGAACCCCTACAATGGGCAGTTCTTC. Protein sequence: CASRRMNPYNGQFF.